The TCR beta chain under discussion was sequenced for a study of molecular identifiers for immune sequencing clone quantification. In this sample, this clonotype turned up many times. TCRdb itself ran the PCR reads through MiXCR, one entry per CDR3 protein. The sample consists of around 70,000 distinct CDR3 sequences, approximately 17% of them appearing once. Sequenced input: naive CD8+ T cells from blood, with Jurkat cell RNA spiked in. This sample's subset: FACS-sorted CD8+CD4-CCR7+CD45RA+ naive T cells. This receptor was identified in a human donor in good health. Some libraries in this study had Jurkat cell RNA spiked in.

CDR3 DNA: TGCAGTGCTCCTGCCCAGGGTTTCCTCGGATCCTACGAGCAGTACTTC. The encoded protein is CSAPAQGFLGSYEQYF. V and J are TRBV20-1 and TRBJ2-7; tentative D call: TRBD1 (5 bases). V was cut by 5 bases and J by 1 base, with 21 bases left in between. The CDR3 totals 16 residues. Germline assignment: CDR1 DFQATT and CDR2 SNEGSKA (reference sequence).